One sample yielded the 6 T cell receptor beta chains listed below, sequenced in a study of beta chain features in type 1 diabetes (dated 2018 in TCRdb). Library preparation was by the immunoSEQ multiplex PCR assay. The High Capacity cDNA Reverse Transcription Kit was used to reverse transcribe all of the isolated RNA, meaning that expressed TCRB transcripts were what got sequenced. TCRdb took this table from immuneACCESS and kept in-frame rearrangements with V and J called. Such tables lack part of the clones; where checked against another copy, unresolved V genes explain under half of the gap, and the rest is unexplained. The sample table holds about 230,000 clones, of which about 9.3% were seen once. In total, the top ten clones hold 0.03% to 0.035% of the sample. Sequencing was done on a sample of naive CD4+ T cells from blood. Per the publication, the cell subset or site label means: true naive CD4+ T cells. The receptors were sampled from a woman in her late teens or twenties in good health.

The chain is built from TRBV4-1 and TRBJ2-4; 8 nucleotides align to TRBD1. The CDR3 length is 20 residues. J lost 2 bases, V lost 2 bases, and 17 bases had no gene match. The V gene's germline CDR1 is MGHRA and CDR2 YSYEKL. The CDR3 DNA reads as TGCGCCAGCAGCCAAAGTGGAGGACAGGGACGGGTAGAAACCAAAAACATTCAGTACTTC. This translates into CASSQSGGQGRVETKNIQYF.

This clone was seen only a few times. The rearrangement links TRBV6-4 to TRBJ2-2; a weak D match, TRBD2 (5 bases). The CDR3 has 16 residues. The V gene's germline CDR1 is MRHNA and CDR2 SNTAGT. V lost 5 bases and J 0 bases, leaving 13 bases between the germline ends. CDR3 in amino acids: CASSPWERTNTGELFF. CDR3 in DNA: TGTGCCAGCAGTCCCTGGGAGCGGACGAACACCGGGGAGCTGTTTTTT.

The CDR3 sequence: CATSRETPGRYEQYF. The CDR3 nucleotides are TGTGCCACCAGCAGAGAGACCCCCGGCAGGTACGAGCAGTACTTC. The V call is TRBV15, the J call TRBJ2-7; D not certain. V gave up 0 bases and J gave up 4 bases, with 13 bases separating them. The germline V gene has CDR1 LNHNV and CDR2 YYDKDF (reference sequence). CDR3 length: 15 residues.

This clone was counted only a few times. The chain uses TRBV18 and TRBJ1-1, with D uncertain. CDR3 length: 14 residues. Germline-derived CDR1 and CDR2 are KGHSH and LQKENI. Deletions cut 6 bases from V and 1 base from J, with 12 bases between. DNA of the CDR3: TGTGCCAGCTCCCCAAGAGACAAGAACACTGAAGCTTTCTTT. Its translation: CASSPRDKNTEAFF.

The chain is built from TRBV19 and TRBJ1-2; the D gene is possibly TRBD1 (6 bases). The CDR3 runs 15 residues. The V end lost 0 bases, the J end lost 0 bases, and 8 bases lay between the germline ends. CDR1 is LNHDA and CDR2 is SQIVND in the germline V gene (reference sequence). CDR3 residues: CASSIETGANYGYTF. CDR3 in DNA: TGTGCCAGTAGTATAGAGACAGGAGCTAACTATGGCTACACCTTC.

In this sample, this clone turned up a few times. This rearrangement joins TRBV5-1 to TRBJ1-2; TRBD1 aligns across 7 bases. This CDR3 spans 13 amino acids. V shed 4 bases, J shed 8 bases, and the junction held 8 bases outside the gene matches. Per germline, CDR1 SGHRS and CDR2 YFSETQ. The CDR3 reads CASSVGTEEGYTF. In nucleotides, the CDR3 is TGCGCCAGCAGCGTCGGGACAGAGGAGGGCTACACCTTC.